This entry lists 17 T cell receptor beta chains sequenced from one sample in a study of blood T cell repertoires in COVID-19. Some clones are missing from TCRdb's copy, which holds only in-frame ones; the method was immunoSEQ multiplex PCR. The data show about 440,000 clones, roughly nine tenths seen once. What was sequenced was PBMCs or T cells enriched from blood (not recorded which). These receptor sequences come from a woman between 18 and 30 years old with acute COVID-19.

This chain links TRBV27 with TRBJ1-4; no clear D gene. This CDR3 region has 15 residues. Trimming cost V 5 bases and J 4 bases, with 14 bases left between them. Germline V gives CDR1 MNHEY, CDR2 SMNVEV (reference sequence). CDR3 DNA: TGTGCCAGCAGTATGCCGGGAGGTGGTAATGAAAAACTGTTTTTT. Protein sequence: CASSMPGGGNEKLFF.

The gene calls are TRBV27 and TRBJ1-6; D gene uncertain. V was shortened by 3 bases and J by 7 bases, with 10 bases between the two germline ends. CDR1 MNHEY and CDR2 SMNVEV come from the germline V gene (reference sequence). The CDR3 has 14 amino acids. The CDR3 region is CASSFPVPNSPLHF. The CDR3 coding sequence is TGTGCCAGCAGTTTCCCCGTTCCGAATTCACCCCTCCACTTT.

The V and J genes are TRBV7-2 and TRBJ2-1; 7 bases fit TRBD2. This CDR3 contains 15 residues. Germline trimming cut 4 bases from V and 0 bases from J; bases unmatched to any gene: 3. In germline, CDR1 is SGHTA, CDR2 FQGNSA. The chain's CDR3 is CASSYGLGSYNEQFF. The DNA for the CDR3 is TGTGCCAGCAGCTACGGACTAGGCTCCTACAATGAGCAGTTCTTC.

This chain joins TRBV2 and TRBJ1-6, with TRBD1 matching 8 bases. Germline loops: CDR1 SNHLY, CDR2 FYNNEI. Losses at the gene ends were 5 bases for V and 7 bases for J; bases not matched to a gene: 4. CDR3 size: 14 residues. The CDR3 DNA follows: TGTGCCAGCAGTATAACAGGGGGAAATTCACCCCTCCACTTT. Protein product: CASSITGGNSPLHF. Full variable domain (rest looked up from reference TRBV2 and TRBJ1-6): EPEVTQTPSHQVTQMGQEVILRCVPISNHLYFYWYRQILGQKVEFLVSFYNNEISEKSEIFDDQFSVERPDGSNFTLKIRSTKLEDSAMYFCASSITGGNSPLHFGNGTRLTVT.

This clone was seen just once. J is TRBJ1-4 and V is TRBV7-9, with 7 bases matching TRBD1. Germline V gene sequence: CDR1 SEHNR, CDR2 FQNEAQ (reference sequence). CDR3 length equals 12 residues. With 3 bases clipped from V and 11 bases from J, the junction kept 3 bases outside the gene matches. The CDR3 spells CASSLTGWKLFF. CDR3 DNA sequence: TGTGCCAGCAGCTTGACAGGGTGGAAACTGTTTTTT.

The chain couples TRBV7-9 to TRBJ2-7; tentative D call: TRBD1 (6 bases). This CDR3 has 16 amino acids. The germline V and J ends were trimmed by 5 bases and 2 bases, with 19 bases remaining between them. Germline V lookup: CDR1 SEHNR, CDR2 FQNEAQ (reference sequence). CDR3 sequence (DNA): TGTGCCAGCAGCCAAATTCAGGGGAGCATTACCTACGAGCAGTACTTC. Translation gives CASSQIQGSITYEQYF.

The J gene is TRBJ2-7, the V gene TRBV11-2; 7 nucleotides agree with TRBD1. Trimming removed 4 bases from V and 2 bases from J; junction bases left unmatched: 5. The CDR3 length is 14 residues. CDR1 and CDR2 from the germline V gene are SGHAT and FQNNGV. CDR3 nucleotides: TGTGCCAGCAGCTGGGACAGTAGCGCCTACGAGCAGTACTTC. As protein: CASSWDSSAYEQYF. The full variable domain, in which reference TRBV11-2 and TRBJ2-7 provide the parts outside the CDR3, is EAGVAQSPRYKIIEKRQSVAFWCNPISGHATLYWYQQILGQGPKLLIQFQNNGVVDDSQLPKDRFSAERLKGVDSTLKIQPAKLEDSAVYLCASSWDSSAYEQYFGPGTRLTVT.

The rearrangement joins TRBV4-1 to TRBJ1-4; 7 nucleotides match TRBD1. Germline assignment: CDR1 MGHRA and CDR2 YSYEKL. Trimming cost V 3 bases and J 7 bases; bases outside gene matches: 5. This CDR3 is built from 14 residues. As DNA, the CDR3 is TGCGCCAGCAGCCACGGACAGGAAGTTGAAAAACTGTTTTTT. Translated: CASSHGQEVEKLFF.

J is TRBJ1-2 and V is TRBV20-1; D might be TRBD1 (6 bases). V was shortened by 7 bases and J by 7 bases, with 13 bases between the two germline ends. There are 11 residues in the CDR3. Germline-derived CDR1 and CDR2 are DFQATT and SNEGSKA (reference sequence). The CDR3 reads CSGQVPGGYTF. The CDR3 DNA follows: TGCAGTGGACAGGTTCCCGGTGGCTACACCTTC.

The chain is built from TRBV4-1 and TRBJ2-7; D not resolved. Germline CDR1 MGHRA, CDR2 YSYEKL. The CDR3 consists of 13 residues. V was pared by 1 base and J by 3 bases, with 7 bases between. CDR3 residues: CASSQGVVYEQYF. CDR3 coding DNA: TGCGCCAGCAGCCAAGGAGTGGTCTACGAGCAGTACTTC.

The rearrangement links TRBV27 to TRBJ1-1; unclear D gene. This CDR3 comprises 15 residues. Germline CDR1 and CDR2: MNHEY and SMNVEV (reference sequence). V was shortened by 3 bases and J by 1 base, with 12 bases between the two germline ends. The CDR3 coding sequence is TGTGCCAGCAGTTTCCCGACGACTAAGAACACTGAAGCTTTCTTT. Encoded protein: CASSFPTTKNTEAFF.

CDR3 sequence reads: CASSLSDQETQYF. CDR3 DNA: TGTGCCAGCAGTTTATCGGACCAAGAGACCCAGTACTTC. The chain recombines TRBV28 with TRBJ2-5; D unresolved. Between the trimmed V and J ends, which lost 1 base and 0 bases, there was a span of 3 bases. Germline CDR1 and CDR2: MDHEN and SYDVKM. The CDR3 runs to 13 residues.

J is TRBJ2-1 and V is TRBV5-1, with D tentatively TRBD2 (6 bases). This CDR3 comprises 15 residues. Between the trimmed V and J ends, which lost 1 base and 3 bases, there was a span of 11 bases. Germline CDR1 is SGHRS and CDR2 is YFSETQ. The CDR3 protein is CASSLTLADYNEQFF. The DNA for the CDR3 is TGCGCCAGCAGCTTGACACTAGCTGACTACAATGAGCAGTTCTTC.

The V and J genes are TRBV15 and TRBJ2-7; tentatively, D is TRBD2 (6 bases). Per the germline V gene, CDR1 is LNHNV and CDR2 is YYDKDF (reference sequence). Trimming took 0 bases from V and 4 from J, leaving 10 bases between them. The CDR3 length is 14 residues. The CDR3 sequence is CATSRDRGRYEQYF. In DNA form, the CDR3 reads TGTGCCACCAGCAGAGATCGGGGGAGGTACGAGCAGTACTTC.

This clone was seen a single time. The rearrangement links TRBV29-1 to TRBJ1-2, with D possibly being TRBD1 (5 bases). The germline CDR1 and CDR2 sequences are SQVTM and ANQGSEA. This CDR3 spans 12 amino acids. The V gene lost 7 bases and the J gene lost 2 bases, with 11 bases spanning the gap. CDR3 region: CSAKDRNYGYTF. CDR3 sequence (DNA): TGCAGCGCCAAAGACAGAAACTATGGCTACACCTTC.

This clone appeared a few times. The chain joins TRBV5-4 to TRBJ2-1; D uncertain. Looked up from germline, CDR1 is SGHNT and CDR2 is YYREEE (reference sequence). The CDR3 runs to 14 residues. With 2 bases removed from V and 2 bases from J, the gap between germline ends came to 8 bases. CDR3 DNA sequence: TGTGCCAGCAGCTTAATGGAGACCTACAATGAGCAGTTCTTC. Amino acid sequence: CASSLMETYNEQFF. Variable domain in full (rest from reference TRBV5-4 and TRBJ2-1): ETGVTQSPTHLIKTRGQQVTLRCSSQSGHNTVSWYQQALGQGPQFIFQYYREEENGRGNFPPRFSGLQFPNYSSELNVNALELDDSALYLCASSLMETYNEQFFGPGTRLTVL.

The chain couples TRBV18 to TRBJ2-7; TRBD2 is a possible D gene (5 bases). The germline V gene has CDR1 KGHSH and CDR2 LQKENI. The V end was cut by 1 base, the J end by 0 bases, with 13 bases between. This CDR3 region has 16 residues. CDR3 sequence reads: CASSPLGAESSYEQYF. CDR3 nucleotide sequence: TGTGCCAGCTCACCACTGGGAGCGGAGAGCTCCTACGAGCAGTACTTC. The full variable domain, its missing parts supplied by reference TRBV18 and TRBJ2-7, is NAGVMQNPRHLVRRRGQEARLRCSPMKGHSHVYWYRQLPEEGLKFMVYLQKENIIDESGMPKERFSAEFPKEGPSILRIQQVVRGDSAAYFCASSPLGAESSYEQYFGPGTRLTVT.